This T cell receptor beta chain derives from a study of T cell responses to AZD1222 COVID-19 vaccine. Whole-study findings and limits: Scientists sampled the repertoires only once the peak T cell response had passed. The reported proportion of spike-specific TCRs targeting unmutated variant regions was nearly half.

Some clones are missing from TCRdb's copy, which holds only in-frame ones; the method was immunoSEQ multiplex PCR. The data show about 160,000 clones, 94% seen once. Germline CDR1 reads SGDLS; CDR2 reads YYNGEE. V shed 5 bases and J shed 2 bases, with 9 bases lying between them. The CDR3 runs 13 residues. This clone was recorded once. Its matching antigen is unknown. The sample here was peripheral blood, taken on day 0 of AZD1222 vaccination. This clonotype was sampled from an adult in good health. The V gene is TRBV9, the J gene TRBJ2-3; D is uncertain. The CDR3 nucleotides read TGTGCCAGCAGGGGGTTGGTCACAGATACGCAGTATTTT. Translated, it gives CASRGLVTDTQYF.